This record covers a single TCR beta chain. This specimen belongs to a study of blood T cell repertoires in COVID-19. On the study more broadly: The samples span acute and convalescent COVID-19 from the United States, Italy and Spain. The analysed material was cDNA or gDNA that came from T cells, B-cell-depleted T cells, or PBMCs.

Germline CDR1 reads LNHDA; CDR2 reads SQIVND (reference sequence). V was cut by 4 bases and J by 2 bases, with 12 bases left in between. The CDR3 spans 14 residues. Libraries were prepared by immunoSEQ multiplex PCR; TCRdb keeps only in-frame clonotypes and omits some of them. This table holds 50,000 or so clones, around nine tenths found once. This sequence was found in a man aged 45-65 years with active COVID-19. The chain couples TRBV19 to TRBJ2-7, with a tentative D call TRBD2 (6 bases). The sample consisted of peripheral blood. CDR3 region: CASSRGGEPYEQYF. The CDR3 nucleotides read TGTGCCAGTAGTAGGGGAGGCGAGCCCTACGAGCAGTACTTC. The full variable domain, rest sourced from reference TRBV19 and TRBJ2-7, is DGGITQSPKYLFRKEGQNVTLSCEQNLNHDAMYWYRQDPGQGLRLIYYSQIVNDFQKGDIAEGYSVSREKKESFPLTVTSAQKNPTAFYLCASSRGGEPYEQYFGPGTRLTVT.